One sample yielded the 32 T cell receptor beta chains listed below, sequenced in a study of T-cell reconstitution after alpha-beta-depleted transplantation in children. Unique molecular identifiers were used to barcode this TCRbeta library. TCRdb called the PCR reads again in MiXCR, with one record for every CDR3 protein. The table lists 550,000 to 800,000 distinct CDR3 sequences, around 14% of them singletons. The material sequenced was PBMCs, taken before TCRalphabeta/CD19-depleted stem cell transplant. The receptors originated from a girl aged 2 to 9 with congenital amegakaryocytic thrombocytopenia, due to receive a stem cell transplant.

The rearrangement uses TRBV18 and TRBJ1-5; D gene unclear. Germline assignment: CDR1 KGHSH and CDR2 LQKENI. The CDR3 covers 13 residues. V was shortened by 3 bases and J by 4 bases, with 7 bases between the two germline ends. The CDR3 loop is CASSPAVNQPQHF. CDR3 in DNA: TGTGCCAGCTCACCGGCAGTTAATCAGCCCCAGCATTTT.

Many counts were recorded for this clonotype. J is TRBJ2-1 and V is TRBV25-1; D not certain. The germline V gene has CDR1 MGHDK and CDR2 SYGVNS. The CDR3 spans 14 residues. Between the trimmed V and J ends, which lost 4 bases and 5 bases, there was a span of 12 bases. The CDR3 loop reads CASSATPQNNEQFF. The CDR3 DNA reads as TGTGCCAGCAGTGCAACCCCCCAGAACAATGAGCAGTTCTTC.

This clonotype was seen ten or more times. The J gene is TRBJ2-5, the V gene TRBV18, with a tentative D call TRBD2 (5 bases). The CDR3 runs to 17 residues. The V end lost 2 bases, the J end lost 1 base, and 17 bases lay between the germline ends. The germline V gene has CDR1 KGHSH and CDR2 LQKENI. The CDR3 coding sequence is TGTGCCAGCTCACCATCGATGGGTTCCGGGGTCCAAGAGACCCAGTACTTC. The encoded protein is CASSPSMGSGVQETQYF. The full variable domain, rest sourced from reference TRBV18 and TRBJ2-5, is NAGVMQNPRHLVRRRGQEARLRCSPMKGHSHVYWYRQLPEEGLKFMVYLQKENIIDESGMPKERFSAEFPKEGPSILRIQQVVRGDSAAYFCASSPSMGSGVQETQYFGPGTRLLVL.

V is TRBV7-2 and J is TRBJ1-1, with TRBD1 identical over 8 bases. The germline gives CDR1 SGHTA, CDR2 FQGNSA. The trim removed 10 bases at V and 4 bases at J, leaving 8 bases unmatched. The CDR3 consists of 13 residues. CDR3 DNA sequence: TGTGCCAACGGACAGGGCTTGGGCACTGAAGCTTTCTTT. This translates into CANGQGLGTEAFF.

At least ten counts were recorded for this clonotype. The chain has TRBV10-3 and TRBJ2-7; TRBD1 matches at 9 bases. CDR1 ENHRY and CDR2 SYGVKD come from the germline V gene. CDR3 length: 15 amino acids. J lost 3 bases, V lost 6 bases, and 9 bases had no gene match. The CDR3 sequence is CAIRPRLTGGYEQYF. CDR3 DNA: TGTGCCATCAGACCACGGCTGACAGGGGGCTACGAGCAGTACTTC.

This clonotype was seen many times. At one end the junction does not follow the germline gene, possibly because of a read error. V gene TRBV5-1 combines with J gene TRBJ2-5; D gene ambiguous. The CDR3 is 12 residues long. CDR1 SGHRS and CDR2 YFSETQ come from the germline V gene. The chain's CDR3 is CASSLVSETQYF. The CDR3 DNA follows: TGTGCCAGCAGCTTAGTTTCAGAGACCCAGTACTTC. Variable domain in full (rest from reference TRBV5-1 and TRBJ2-5): KAGVTQTPRYLIKTRGQQVTLSCSPISGHRSVSWYQQTPGQGLQFLFEYFSETQRNKGNFPGRFSGRQFSNSRSEMNVSTLELGDSALYLCASSLVSETQYFGPGTRLLVL.

This clonotype came up a few times. The chain employs TRBV20-1 and TRBJ2-5, with TRBD2 matching 12 bases. The CDR3 loop spans 16 amino acids. The ends lost 1 base at V and 1 base at J; junction bases unmatched: 4. Per the germline V gene, CDR1 is DFQATT and CDR2 is SNEGSKA (reference sequence). The CDR3 sequence is CSARGTSGTTQETQYF. DNA for the CDR3: TGCAGTGCTAGAGGGACTAGCGGGACAACCCAAGAGACCCAGTACTTC.

This clonotype was recorded a few times. The rearrangement links TRBV4-1 to TRBJ2-7, with 7 bases fitting TRBD2. This CDR3 has 16 residues. From germline, CDR1 is MGHRA and CDR2 YSYEKL. The trim removed 0 bases at V and 3 bases at J, leaving 8 bases unmatched. The CDR3 is CASSQDSRDYIYEQYF. The CDR3 region has the DNA TGCGCCAGCAGCCAAGATAGTAGGGACTACATCTACGAGCAGTACTTC.

This clonotype showed up many times. The chain combines TRBV2 with TRBJ2-2; no definite D call. The V gene lost 6 bases and the J gene lost 2 bases, with 10 bases spanning the gap. This CDR3 region has 14 residues. Germline V lookup: CDR1 SNHLY, CDR2 FYNNEI. CDR3 in DNA: TGTGCCAGCAGAAGAGCGCCAAACACCGGGGAGCTGTTTTTT. Residues: CASRRAPNTGELFF.

This clonotype was recorded at least ten times. This rearrangement joins TRBV12-3 or TRBV12-4 to TRBJ1-3; 7 nucleotides line up with TRBD1. The CDR3 spans 20 residues. After removal of 1 base from V and 0 bases from J, the junction contained 15 bases not matched to a gene. The CDR3 region has the DNA TGTGCCAGCAGTTTAGTGGGCAGGGGGATTCCCTATCACTCTGGAAACACCATATATTTT. This codes for CASSLVGRGIPYHSGNTIYF.

This clonotype was seen a few times. V and J are TRBV7-9 and TRBJ2-7; D remains ambiguous. Germline V CDR1 and CDR2: SEHNR, FQNEAQ (reference sequence). Trimming removed 0 bases from V and 4 bases from J, with 10 bases in between. This CDR3 comprises 14 residues. In DNA, the CDR3 is TGTGCCAGCAGCTTAGCGGGTTGGGGTTACGAGCAGTACTTC. It specifies CASSLAGWGYEQYF.

This clonotype has more than one count but fewer than ten. The chain is built from TRBV11-1 and TRBJ1-3; D might be TRBD1 (5 bases). The CDR3 spans 18 residues. The V gene lost 7 bases and the J gene lost 0 bases, with 22 bases spanning the gap. Germline assignment: CDR1 SGHAT and CDR2 FQDESV (reference sequence). The CDR3 region is CASTTTGGVGASGNTIYF. CDR3 nucleotide sequence: TGTGCCAGCACGACAACGGGGGGTGTTGGGGCCTCTGGAAACACCATATATTTT.

This clonotype was counted many times. The chain recombines TRBV10-3 with TRBJ2-5; TRBD2 matches 7 bases. V trimming: 11 bases; J trimming: 5 bases; junction bases outside the gene matches: 20. The germline V gene has CDR1 ENHRY and CDR2 SYGVKD. CDR3 size: 16 residues. CDR3 sequence (DNA): TGTGCCCACAGTGCGGGAGACTACCCAGCTTCGGAGACCCAGTACTTC. This encodes CAHSAGDYPASETQYF.

This clonotype showed up many times. This chain joins TRBV7-8 and TRBJ2-7, with D unresolved. CDR1 and CDR2 (germline): SGHVS, FQNEAQ. The CDR3 consists of 11 residues. Trimming took off 7 bases at V and 3 bases at J, with 7 bases between the two ends. The CDR3 coding sequence is TGTGCCAGCACCTCCGGCTACGAGCAGTACTTC. This codes for CASTSGYEQYF. The full variable domain, completed using reference TRBV7-8 and TRBJ2-7, is GAGVSQSPRYKVAKRGQDVALRCDPISGHVSLFWYQQALGQGPEFLTYFQNEAQLDKSGLPSDRFFAERPEGSVSTLKIQRTQQEDSAVYLCASTSGYEQYFGPGTRLTVT.

Remarks on this clonotype: Relative to the germline gene, one junction end is altered; a read error may explain this. The rearrangement joins TRBV27 to TRBJ2-2; D perhaps matches TRBD2 (5 bases). CDR3 size: 12 residues. Per germline, CDR1 MNHEY and CDR2 SMNVEV (reference sequence). The CDR3 spells CASSFDTGELLF. The DNA for the CDR3 is TGTGCCAGCTCTTTCGACACCGGGGAGCTGCTTTTT.

This clonotype was picked up a small number of times. The gene calls are TRBV24-1 and TRBJ2-2, with 7 bases fitting TRBD1. Germline V gene lookup returns CDR1 KGHDR and CDR2 SFDVKD. J was trimmed by 2 bases and V by 0 bases; bases with no gene match: 8. The CDR3 length is 18 residues. CDR3 coding DNA: TGTGCCACCAGTGATTTGCGTGTTAGGGGGCCTAACACCGGGGAGCTGTTTTTT. It yields the protein CATSDLRVRGPNTGELFF.

At least ten counts were recorded for this clonotype. The chain uses TRBV10-3 and TRBJ2-1; no clear D gene. This CDR3 has 15 amino acids. V was pared by 2 bases and J by 0 bases, with 8 bases between. The V gene's germline CDR1 is ENHRY and CDR2 SYGVKD. CDR3 residues: CAISEITSSYNEQFF. The CDR3 DNA sequence: TGTGCCATCAGTGAGATTACGAGCTCCTACAATGAGCAGTTCTTC.

The chain recombines TRBV14 with TRBJ2-4, with D perhaps TRBD1 (6 bases). V shed 2 bases and J shed 3 bases, with 26 bases lying between them. Germline assignment: CDR1 SGHDN and CDR2 FVKESK. The CDR3 spans 20 residues. The CDR3 is CASSQTTLASPGARKNIQYF. As DNA, the CDR3 is TGTGCCAGCAGCCAAACCACTTTGGCCTCCCCAGGGGCCCGCAAAAACATTCAGTACTTC.

Worth noting for this clonotype: Since a much larger clone is just one base distant, this may be a read error. V and J are TRBV30 and TRBJ2-1; 7 bases are a match to TRBD2. The V gene's germline CDR1 is GTSNPN and CDR2 SVGIG (reference sequence). The CDR3 is 14 amino acids. With V trimmed by 0 bases and J by 9 bases, 8 bases remained unmatched. The CDR3 loop reads CAWSVLARGSEQFF. The CDR3 bases are TGTGCCTGGAGTGTACTAGCGAGAGGCAGTGAGCAGTTCTTC. Complete variable domain (other parts from reference TRBV30 and TRBJ2-1): SQTIHQWPATLVQPVGSPLSLECTVEGTSNPNLYWYRQAAGRGLQLLFYSVGIGQISSEVPQNLSASRPQDRQFILSSKKLLLSDSGFYLCAWSVLARGSEQFFGPGTRLTVL.

Concerning this clonotype: This may arise from a read error, as a much more abundant clone is one base away. This CDR3 fails to terminate in the conserved phenylalanine or tryptophan, so it likely reflects a read error. The chain joins TRBV5-1 to TRBJ2-1; 9 positions agree with TRBD2. The CDR3 length is 16 residues. In germline, CDR1 is SGHRS, CDR2 YFSETQ. V trimming: 4 bases; J trimming: 6 bases; junction bases outside the gene matches: 11. The CDR3 DNA is TGCGCCAGCAGCCCAAGGGGAGCGGGAGGCTTCAATGAGCAGTTCCTC. Its translation: CASSPRGAGGFNEQFL.

This clonotype has at least ten counts. The genes are TRBV7-8 and TRBJ2-1, with 8 bases identical to TRBD2. Germline-derived CDR1 and CDR2 are SGHVS and FQNEAQ. The CDR3 extends over 15 amino acids. Germline trimming cut 5 bases from V and 10 bases from J; bases unmatched to any gene: 13. CDR3 DNA sequence: TGTGCCAGCAGCCCCCATTGGACTAGCTCCAGGGAGCAGTTCTTC. Protein product: CASSPHWTSSREQFF.

This clonotype was recorded many times. This rearrangement joins TRBV29-1 to TRBJ2-1, with a tentative D call TRBD2 (6 bases). The germline CDR1 and CDR2 sequences are SQVTM and ANQGSEA. The length of the CDR3 is 11 residues. Trimming took 6 bases from V and 8 from J, leaving 11 bases between them. In DNA, the CDR3 is TGCAGCGTCGGGGGTGGTGATGAGCAGTTCTTC. Its protein product is CSVGGGDEQFF.

This clonotype was counted many times. In DNA form, the CDR3 reads TGCAGTGCTCGGGACTTCAGCACAGATACGCAGTATTTT. Translated, it gives CSARDFSTDTQYF. The V call is TRBV20-1, the J call TRBJ2-3, with TRBD2 as a possible D gene (6 bases). CDR1 DFQATT and CDR2 SNEGSKA come from the germline V gene (reference sequence). This CDR3 contains 13 residues. The V gene lost 5 bases and the J gene lost 0 bases, with 9 bases spanning the gap.

This clonotype was recorded a few times. The chain links TRBV20-1 to TRBJ1-1; D perhaps matches TRBD1 (5 bases). Germline V CDR1 and CDR2: DFQATT, SNEGSKA (reference sequence). With 6 bases removed from V and 3 bases from J, the gap between germline ends came to 17 bases. The CDR3 is made up of 14 amino acids. This CDR3 reads CSAQSTGGDTEAFF. In DNA form, the CDR3 reads TGCAGTGCCCAGAGCACAGGTGGAGACACTGAAGCTTTCTTT.

This clonotype was seen more than once but under ten times. V usage is TRBV5-1 and J usage is TRBJ2-7; maybe TRBD1 (5 bases). The CDR3 covers 15 residues. Trimming cost V 0 bases and J 4 bases, with 14 bases left between them. The germline V gene has CDR1 SGHRS and CDR2 YFSETQ. In DNA, the CDR3 is TGCGCCAGCAGCTTGGTGGGGCGACTCTCTTACGAGCAGTACTTC. This gives the protein CASSLVGRLSYEQYF.

The rearrangement joins TRBV29-1 to TRBJ1-4; D is uncertain. V was trimmed by 4 bases and J by 6 bases, leaving 12 bases between them. CDR3 length: 13 residues. The germline gives CDR1 SQVTM, CDR2 ANQGSEA. CDR3 nucleotides: TGCAGCGTTGTAAAGGGTCGAGATGAAAAACTGTTTTTT. It encodes CSVVKGRDEKLFF. The complete variable domain, with remaining parts taken from reference TRBV29-1 and TRBJ1-4, reads SAVISQKPSRDICQRGTSLTIQCQVDSQVTMMFWYRQQPGQSLTLIATANQGSEATYESGFVIDKFPISRPNLTFSTLTVSNMSPEDSSIYLCSVVKGRDEKLFFGSGTQLSVL.

This clonotype occurred many times. V usage is TRBV25-1 and J usage is TRBJ1-1, with a possible D match to TRBD1 (5 bases). Germline lookup yields CDR1 MGHDK and CDR2 SYGVNS. V shed 2 bases and J shed 10 bases, with 11 bases lying between them. The CDR3 length is 12 residues. The CDR3 nucleotides read TGTGCCAGCAGTGAAGGGGGGGTAGTAGCTTTCTTT. This gives the protein CASSEGGVVAFF.

Many counts were recorded for this clonotype. This chain links TRBV20-1 with TRBJ2-3; D unresolved. Germline-derived CDR1 and CDR2 are DFQATT and SNEGSKA (reference sequence). The CDR3 is 16 amino acids. V was shortened by 0 bases and J by 6 bases, with 19 bases between the two germline ends. CDR3 protein: CSARERLWNSKDTQYF. In DNA form, the CDR3 reads TGCAGTGCTAGAGAGAGATTATGGAACAGCAAGGATACGCAGTATTTT.

A single count supports this clonotype. Given a much more abundant clone one base away, this may be a read error. The genes are TRBV5-1 and TRBJ1-4, with D maybe TRBD1 (5 bases). The CDR3 contains 14 residues. Germline CDR1 reads SGHRS; CDR2 reads YFSETQ. V was trimmed by 5 bases and J by 10 bases, leaving 18 bases between them. The DNA for the CDR3 is TGCGCCAGCAGTTCGGACGCCCGGGGGGGAAAACTGTTTTTT. It encodes CASSSDARGGKLFF.

This clonotype was seen many times. This chain connects TRBV28 to TRBJ2-1; TRBD2 matches 10 bases. CDR1 is MDHEN and CDR2 is SYDVKM in the germline V gene. The CDR3 length is 14 residues. Trimming at V came to 8 bases and at J to 8 bases, leaving 9 bases not matched to a gene. CDR3 in DNA: TGTGCCAGCGGAGGACTAGCGGCCGGGGATGAGCAGTTCTTC. Protein product: CASGGLAAGDEQFF. Complete variable domain (other parts from reference TRBV28 and TRBJ2-1): DVKVTQSSRYLVKRTGEKVFLECVQDMDHENMFWYRQDPGLGLRLIYFSYDVKMKEKGDIPEGYSVSREKKERFSLILESASTNQTSMYLCASGGLAAGDEQFFGPGTRLTVL.

This clonotype has only a few counts. The chain is built from TRBV10-3 and TRBJ2-7; 10 nucleotides line up with TRBD2. Germline CDR1 and CDR2: ENHRY and SYGVKD. The CDR3 has 15 amino acids. Trimming cost V 3 bases and J 6 bases; bases outside gene matches: 8. The CDR3 reads CAISEREVAGGEQYF. The CDR3 nucleotides are TGTGCCATCAGTGAACGTGAGGTAGCGGGAGGCGAGCAGTACTTC.

This clonotype occurred many times. This chain uses TRBV29-1 with TRBJ1-5; D is possibly TRBD1 (6 bases). The CDR3 spans 13 residues. Trimming cost V 7 bases and J 6 bases, with 16 bases left between them. Germline V gene data show CDR1 as SQVTM and CDR2 as ANQGSEA. The CDR3 bases are TGCAGCGCTCGAGGGGGGGTTTCTCAGCCCCAGCATTTT. Its protein product is CSARGGVSQPQHF.